The 10 T cell receptor beta chains listed next were all sequenced from one sample in a study of T cell repertoires in cytomegalovirus infection. No antigen is known for these receptors. TCRdb itself ran the reads through MiXCR, one entry per CDR3 protein. This table has a few hundred thousand distinct CDR3 sequences, approximately 22% appearing once. The sequencing here drew on cultured PBMCs, taken from culture after CMV antigen stimulation. The receptors derive from a human donor in good health (CMV status not recorded). Some clones in this sample may be carry-over from other donors' samples.

This clonotype was seen just once. The CDR3 DNA reads TGTGCCAGCAGCTCTGAGAAGGATTATAGCAATCAGCCCCAGCATTTT. It yields the protein CASSSEKDYSNQPQHF. The chain combines TRBV7-4 with TRBJ1-5; D not certain. Between the trimmed V and J ends, which lost 4 bases and 0 bases, there was a span of 13 bases. Germline V CDR1 and CDR2: SGHVT, SQSDAQ. The CDR3 has 16 amino acids. Based on the CDR3 plus reference TRBV7-4 and TRBJ1-5, the full variable domain is GAGVSQSPRYKVAKRGRDVALRCDSISGHVTLYWYRQTLGQGSEVLTYSQSDAQRDKSGRPSGRFSAERPERSVSTLKIQRTEQGDSAVYLCASSSEKDYSNQPQHFGDGTRLSIL.

At least ten counts were recorded for this clonotype. The chain uses TRBV7-2 and TRBJ1-2; D not certain. V lost 3 bases, J lost 0 bases, and 20 bases lay in between. This CDR3 is 18 amino acids long. Germline lookup yields CDR1 SGHTA and CDR2 FQGNSA. The CDR3 DNA is TGTGCCAGCAGCTTGAACCATATACAGACACCAGCTAACTATGGCTACACCTTC. Encoded protein: CASSLNHIQTPANYGYTF.

This clonotype occurred many times. This chain uses TRBV7-2 with TRBJ2-3; 7 bases map to TRBD2. Looked up from germline, CDR1 is SGHTA and CDR2 is FQGNSA. The CDR3 extends over 15 amino acids. Losses at the gene ends were 1 base for V and 5 bases for J; bases not matched to a gene: 6. The CDR3 nucleotides read TGTGCCAGCAGCTTAGTTCGCGGGAGAGTAGATACGCAGTATTTT. Translating it yields CASSLVRGRVDTQYF.

V gene TRBV29-1 combines with J gene TRBJ2-1; 14 bases are a match to TRBD2. CDR1 SQVTM and CDR2 ANQGSEA come from the germline V gene. The length of the CDR3 is 14 residues. Trimming removed 8 bases from V and 6 bases from J; junction bases left unmatched: 6. CDR3 loop: CSHDGTSGGNEQFF. For the CDR3, the DNA is TGCAGCCACGACGGGACTAGCGGGGGCAATGAGCAGTTCTTC.

The chain combines TRBV6-6 with TRBJ2-7; D remains unclear. Deletions cut 5 bases from V and 2 bases from J, with 16 bases between. The CDR3 covers 15 residues. Looked up from germline, CDR1 is MNHNY and CDR2 is SVGAGI (reference sequence). The CDR3 DNA reads as TGTGCCAGCAGTCCTTTGGGCTCGACGGCCTACGAGCAGTACTTC. Translation: CASSPLGSTAYEQYF.

This clonotype came up a few times. V gene TRBV20-1 combines with J gene TRBJ2-7; 10 bases agree with TRBD2. V lost 4 bases to trimming and J lost 5 bases; unmatched junction nucleotides: 11. Germline values: CDR1 DFQATT, CDR2 SNEGSKA (reference sequence). The CDR3 length is 15 residues. CDR3 nucleotide sequence: TGCAGTGCTACCCCAGGGGCTAGCGGGAGCCACGAGCAGTACTTC. Translating it yields CSATPGASGSHEQYF.

The chain recombines TRBV20-1 with TRBJ1-2; D unresolved. The germline CDR1 and CDR2 sequences are DFQATT and SNEGSKA (reference sequence). The CDR3 is made up of 9 amino acids. The CDR3 sequence: CGSDYGYTF. CDR3 nucleotides: TGCGGGTCGGACTATGGCTACACCTTC.

The J gene is TRBJ2-7, the V gene TRBV12-3 or TRBV12-4, with a possible D match to TRBD2 (6 bases). The CDR3 has 14 amino acids. V was cut by 6 bases and J by 1 base, with 13 bases left in between. The CDR3 DNA sequence: TGTGCCAGCAGCTTCAGACTAGAGTCCTACGAGCAGTACTTC. This codes for CASSFRLESYEQYF.

The chain has TRBV7-3 and TRBJ1-1, with 8 bases lining up with TRBD1. The trim removed 5 bases at V and 5 bases at J, leaving 7 bases unmatched. Germline CDR1 and CDR2: SGHTA and FQGTGA. The CDR3 spans 14 residues. DNA for the CDR3: TGTGCCAGCAGCCCAGGACAGGGTCGGACTGAAGCTTTCTTT. Protein sequence: CASSPGQGRTEAFF.

A remark on this clonotype: Relative to the germline gene, one junction end is altered; a read error may explain this. This rearrangement joins TRBV6-5 to TRBJ2-1; 9 bases align to TRBD2. This CDR3 is built from 16 residues. CDR1 is MNHEY and CDR2 is SVGAGI in the germline V gene. The CDR3 reads CARSYQAGGFSDEQFF. The CDR3 DNA follows: TGTGCCCGCAGTTATCAGGCGGGAGGGTTTTCGGATGAGCAGTTCTTC.